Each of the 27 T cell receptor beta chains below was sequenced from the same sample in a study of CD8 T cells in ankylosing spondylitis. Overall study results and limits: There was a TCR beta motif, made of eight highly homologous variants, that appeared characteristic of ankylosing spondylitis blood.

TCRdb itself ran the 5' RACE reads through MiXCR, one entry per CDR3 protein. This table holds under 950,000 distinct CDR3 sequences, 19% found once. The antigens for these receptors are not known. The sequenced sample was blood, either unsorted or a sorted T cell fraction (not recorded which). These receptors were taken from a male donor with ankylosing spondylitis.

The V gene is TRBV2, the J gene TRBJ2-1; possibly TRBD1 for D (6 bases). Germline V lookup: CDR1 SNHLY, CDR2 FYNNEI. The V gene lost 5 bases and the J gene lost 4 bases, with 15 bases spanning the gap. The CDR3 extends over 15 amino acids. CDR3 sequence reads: CASSSDSVLYNEQFF. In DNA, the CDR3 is TGTGCCAGCAGTTCGGACAGTGTTTTATACAATGAGCAGTTCTTC. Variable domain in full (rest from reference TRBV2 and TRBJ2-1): EPEVTQTPSHQVTQMGQEVILRCVPISNHLYFYWYRQILGQKVEFLVSFYNNEISEKSEIFDDQFSVERPDGSNFTLKIRSTKLEDSAMYFCASSSDSVLYNEQFFGPGTRLTVL.

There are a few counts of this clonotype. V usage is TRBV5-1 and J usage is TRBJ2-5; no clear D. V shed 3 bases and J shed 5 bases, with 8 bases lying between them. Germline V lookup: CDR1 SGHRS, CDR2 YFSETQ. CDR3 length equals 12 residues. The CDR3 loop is CASSSNRETQYF. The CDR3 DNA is TGCGCCAGCAGCTCGAATAGGGAGACCCAGTACTTC.

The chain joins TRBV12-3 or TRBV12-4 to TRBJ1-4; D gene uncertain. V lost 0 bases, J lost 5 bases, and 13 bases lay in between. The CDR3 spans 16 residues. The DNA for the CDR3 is TGTGCCAGCAGTTTAGCCACAAGGGCAAGGAATGAAAAACTGTTTTTT. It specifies CASSLATRARNEKLFF.

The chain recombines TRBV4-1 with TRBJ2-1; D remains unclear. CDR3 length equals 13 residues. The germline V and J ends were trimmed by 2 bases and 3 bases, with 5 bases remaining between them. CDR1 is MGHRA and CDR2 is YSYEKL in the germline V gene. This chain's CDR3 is CASSQYLYNEQFF. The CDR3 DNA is TGCGCCAGCAGCCAATACCTCTACAATGAGCAGTTCTTC.

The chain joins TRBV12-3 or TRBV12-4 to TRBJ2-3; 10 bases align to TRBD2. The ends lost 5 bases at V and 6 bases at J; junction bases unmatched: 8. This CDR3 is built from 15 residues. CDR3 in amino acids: CASSPRTSGWDTQYF. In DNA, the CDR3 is TGTGCCAGCAGTCCTCGGACTAGCGGCTGGGATACGCAGTATTTT.

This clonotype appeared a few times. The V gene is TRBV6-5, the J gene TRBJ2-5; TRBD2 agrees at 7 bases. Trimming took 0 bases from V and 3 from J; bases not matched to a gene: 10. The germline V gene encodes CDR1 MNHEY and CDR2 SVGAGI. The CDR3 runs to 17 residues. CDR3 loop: CASSYSPRGRWEETQYF. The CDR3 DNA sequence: TGTGCCAGCAGTTACTCGCCGCGGGGGAGGTGGGAAGAGACCCAGTACTTC.

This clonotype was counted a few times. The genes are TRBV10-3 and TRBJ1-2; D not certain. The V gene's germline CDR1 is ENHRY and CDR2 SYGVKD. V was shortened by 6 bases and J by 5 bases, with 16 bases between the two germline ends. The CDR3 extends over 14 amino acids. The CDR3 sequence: CAIRAPAVSYGYTF. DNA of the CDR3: TGTGCCATCAGGGCCCCGGCGGTTTCGTATGGCTACACCTTC.

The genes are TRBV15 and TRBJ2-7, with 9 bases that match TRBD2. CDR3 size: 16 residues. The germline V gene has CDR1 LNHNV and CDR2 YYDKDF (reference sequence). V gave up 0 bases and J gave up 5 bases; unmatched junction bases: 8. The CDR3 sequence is CATSRDKLAGSNEQYF. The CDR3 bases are TGTGCCACCAGCAGAGATAAGCTAGCGGGATCCAACGAGCAGTACTTC.

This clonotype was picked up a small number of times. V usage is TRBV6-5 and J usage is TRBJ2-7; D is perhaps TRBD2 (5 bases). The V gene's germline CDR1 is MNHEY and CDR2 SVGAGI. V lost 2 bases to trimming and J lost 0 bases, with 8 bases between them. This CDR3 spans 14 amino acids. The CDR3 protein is CASSYELVSYEQYF. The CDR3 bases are TGTGCCAGCAGTTACGAACTAGTCTCCTACGAGCAGTACTTC.

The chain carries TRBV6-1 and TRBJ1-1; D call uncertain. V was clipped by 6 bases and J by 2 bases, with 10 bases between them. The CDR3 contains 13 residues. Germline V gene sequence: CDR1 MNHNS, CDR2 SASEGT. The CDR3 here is CASSNRENTEAFF. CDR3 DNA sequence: TGTGCCAGCAGCAACAGAGAAAACACTGAAGCTTTCTTT.

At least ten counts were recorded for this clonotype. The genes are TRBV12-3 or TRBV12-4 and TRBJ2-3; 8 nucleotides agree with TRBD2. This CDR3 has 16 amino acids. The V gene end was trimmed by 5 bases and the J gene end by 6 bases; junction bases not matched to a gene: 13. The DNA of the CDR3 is TGTGCCAGCAGTACGAGCGGGAGAGGGGGTTGGGATACGCAGTATTTT. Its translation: CASSTSGRGGWDTQYF.

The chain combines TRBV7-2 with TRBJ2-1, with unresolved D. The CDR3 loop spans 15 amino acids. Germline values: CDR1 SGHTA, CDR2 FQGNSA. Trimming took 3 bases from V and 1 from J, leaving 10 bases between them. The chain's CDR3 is CASSFGPRSYNEQFF. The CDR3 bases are TGTGCCAGCAGCTTCGGCCCAAGGTCCTACAATGAGCAGTTCTTC.

CDR3 protein: CASSPSPGDTGELFF. In DNA, the CDR3 is TGTGCCAGCAGCCCCTCCCCGGGTGACACCGGGGAGCTGTTTTTT. The rearrangement links TRBV9 to TRBJ2-2, with D uncertain. Germline-derived CDR1 and CDR2 are SGDLS and YYNGEE. V lost 4 bases and J lost 3, with 13 bases in between. This CDR3 spans 15 amino acids.

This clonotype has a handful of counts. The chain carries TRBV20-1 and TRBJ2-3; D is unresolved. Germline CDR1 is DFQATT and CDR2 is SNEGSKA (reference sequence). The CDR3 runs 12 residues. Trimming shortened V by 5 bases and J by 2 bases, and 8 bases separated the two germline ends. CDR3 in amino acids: CSARLLTDTQYF. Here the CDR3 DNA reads TGCAGTGCTCGGCTCCTCACAGATACGCAGTATTTT.

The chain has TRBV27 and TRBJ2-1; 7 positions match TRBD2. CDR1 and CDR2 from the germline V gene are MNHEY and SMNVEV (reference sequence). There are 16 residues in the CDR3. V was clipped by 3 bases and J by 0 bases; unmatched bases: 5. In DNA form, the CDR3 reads TGTGCCAGCAGTTTGGGGGGAGGGTTCTCCTACAATGAGCAGTTCTTC. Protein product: CASSLGGGFSYNEQFF.

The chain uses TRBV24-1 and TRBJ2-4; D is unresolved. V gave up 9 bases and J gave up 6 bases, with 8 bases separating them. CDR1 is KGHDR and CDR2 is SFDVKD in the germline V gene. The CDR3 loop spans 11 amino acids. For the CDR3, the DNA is TGTGCCACCGGCCACGGAAACATTCAGTACTTC. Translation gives CATGHGNIQYF.

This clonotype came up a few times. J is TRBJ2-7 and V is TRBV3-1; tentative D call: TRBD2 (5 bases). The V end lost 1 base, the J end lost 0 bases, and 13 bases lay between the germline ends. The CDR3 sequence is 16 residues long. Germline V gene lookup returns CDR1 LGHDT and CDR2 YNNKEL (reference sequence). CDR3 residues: CASSQVGGRSSYEQYF. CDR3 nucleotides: TGTGCCAGCAGCCAAGTTGGAGGACGGAGCTCCTACGAGCAGTACTTC.

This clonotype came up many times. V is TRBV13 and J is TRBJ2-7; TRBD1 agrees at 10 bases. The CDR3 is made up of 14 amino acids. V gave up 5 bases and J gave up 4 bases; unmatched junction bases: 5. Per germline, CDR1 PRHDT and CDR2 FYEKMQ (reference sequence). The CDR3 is CASSPGQGMYEQYF. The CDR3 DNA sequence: TGTGCCAGCAGCCCGGGACAGGGGATGTACGAGCAGTACTTC.

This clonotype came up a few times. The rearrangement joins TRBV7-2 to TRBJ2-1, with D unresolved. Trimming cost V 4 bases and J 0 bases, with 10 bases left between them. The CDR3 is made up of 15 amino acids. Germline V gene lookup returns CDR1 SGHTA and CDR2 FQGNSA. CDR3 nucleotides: TGTGCCAGCAGCTCCTCCCAGTCCTCCTACAATGAGCAGTTCTTC. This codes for CASSSSQSSYNEQFF.

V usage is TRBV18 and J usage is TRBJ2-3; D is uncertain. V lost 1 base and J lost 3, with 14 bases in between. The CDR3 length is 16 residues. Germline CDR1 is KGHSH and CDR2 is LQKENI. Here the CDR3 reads CASSPLSSLGTDTQYF. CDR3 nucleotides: TGTGCCAGCTCACCACTCTCCTCTCTCGGAACAGATACGCAGTATTTT.

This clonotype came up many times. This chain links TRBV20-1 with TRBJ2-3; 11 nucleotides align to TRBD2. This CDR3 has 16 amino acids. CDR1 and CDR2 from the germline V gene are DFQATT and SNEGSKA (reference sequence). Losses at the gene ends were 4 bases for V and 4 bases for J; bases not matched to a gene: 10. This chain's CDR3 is CSAIPSRGLAADTQYF. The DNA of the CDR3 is TGCAGTGCTATCCCATCGAGGGGACTAGCGGCAGATACGCAGTATTTT.

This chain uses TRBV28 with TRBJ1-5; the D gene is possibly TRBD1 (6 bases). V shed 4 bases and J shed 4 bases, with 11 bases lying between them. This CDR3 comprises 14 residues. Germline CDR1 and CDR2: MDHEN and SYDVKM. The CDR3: CASSSSTGNQPQHF. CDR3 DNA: TGTGCCAGCAGTTCCTCTACAGGGAATCAGCCCCAGCATTTT.

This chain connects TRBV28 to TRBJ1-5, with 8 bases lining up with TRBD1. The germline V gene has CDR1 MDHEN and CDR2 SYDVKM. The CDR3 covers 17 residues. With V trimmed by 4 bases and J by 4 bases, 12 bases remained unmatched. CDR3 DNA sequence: TGTGCCAGCAGTTCGGTATGGACAGGGTTGGCGAATCAGCCCCAGCATTTT. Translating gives CASSSVWTGLANQPQHF.

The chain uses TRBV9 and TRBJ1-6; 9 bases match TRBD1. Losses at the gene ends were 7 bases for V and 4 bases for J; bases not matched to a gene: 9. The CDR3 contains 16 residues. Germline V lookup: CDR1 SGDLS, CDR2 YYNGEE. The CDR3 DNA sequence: TGTGCCAGCGGGAGGGGACAGGGTGATTATAATTCACCCCTCCACTTT. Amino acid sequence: CASGRGQGDYNSPLHF.

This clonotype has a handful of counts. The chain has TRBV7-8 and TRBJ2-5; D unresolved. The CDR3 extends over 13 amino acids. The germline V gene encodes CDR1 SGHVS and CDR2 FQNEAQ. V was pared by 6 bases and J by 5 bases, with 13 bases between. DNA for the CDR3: TGTGCCAGCAGTCTCAGCTTGCCGGAGACCCAGTACTTC. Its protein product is CASSLSLPETQYF.

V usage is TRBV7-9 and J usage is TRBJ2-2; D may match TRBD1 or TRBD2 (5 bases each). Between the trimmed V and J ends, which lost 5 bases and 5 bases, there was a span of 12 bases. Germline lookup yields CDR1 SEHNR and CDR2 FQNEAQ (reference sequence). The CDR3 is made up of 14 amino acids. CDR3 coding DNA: TGTGCCAGCAGCCCTTCCGAGGGGACCGGGGAGCTGTTTTTT. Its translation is CASSPSEGTGELFF.

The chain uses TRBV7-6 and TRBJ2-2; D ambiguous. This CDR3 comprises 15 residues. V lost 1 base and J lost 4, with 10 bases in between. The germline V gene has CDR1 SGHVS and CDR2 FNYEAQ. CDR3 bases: TGTGCCAGCAGCTTAGAACTGGGCGGCACCGGGGAGCTGTTTTTT. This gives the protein CASSLELGGTGELFF.